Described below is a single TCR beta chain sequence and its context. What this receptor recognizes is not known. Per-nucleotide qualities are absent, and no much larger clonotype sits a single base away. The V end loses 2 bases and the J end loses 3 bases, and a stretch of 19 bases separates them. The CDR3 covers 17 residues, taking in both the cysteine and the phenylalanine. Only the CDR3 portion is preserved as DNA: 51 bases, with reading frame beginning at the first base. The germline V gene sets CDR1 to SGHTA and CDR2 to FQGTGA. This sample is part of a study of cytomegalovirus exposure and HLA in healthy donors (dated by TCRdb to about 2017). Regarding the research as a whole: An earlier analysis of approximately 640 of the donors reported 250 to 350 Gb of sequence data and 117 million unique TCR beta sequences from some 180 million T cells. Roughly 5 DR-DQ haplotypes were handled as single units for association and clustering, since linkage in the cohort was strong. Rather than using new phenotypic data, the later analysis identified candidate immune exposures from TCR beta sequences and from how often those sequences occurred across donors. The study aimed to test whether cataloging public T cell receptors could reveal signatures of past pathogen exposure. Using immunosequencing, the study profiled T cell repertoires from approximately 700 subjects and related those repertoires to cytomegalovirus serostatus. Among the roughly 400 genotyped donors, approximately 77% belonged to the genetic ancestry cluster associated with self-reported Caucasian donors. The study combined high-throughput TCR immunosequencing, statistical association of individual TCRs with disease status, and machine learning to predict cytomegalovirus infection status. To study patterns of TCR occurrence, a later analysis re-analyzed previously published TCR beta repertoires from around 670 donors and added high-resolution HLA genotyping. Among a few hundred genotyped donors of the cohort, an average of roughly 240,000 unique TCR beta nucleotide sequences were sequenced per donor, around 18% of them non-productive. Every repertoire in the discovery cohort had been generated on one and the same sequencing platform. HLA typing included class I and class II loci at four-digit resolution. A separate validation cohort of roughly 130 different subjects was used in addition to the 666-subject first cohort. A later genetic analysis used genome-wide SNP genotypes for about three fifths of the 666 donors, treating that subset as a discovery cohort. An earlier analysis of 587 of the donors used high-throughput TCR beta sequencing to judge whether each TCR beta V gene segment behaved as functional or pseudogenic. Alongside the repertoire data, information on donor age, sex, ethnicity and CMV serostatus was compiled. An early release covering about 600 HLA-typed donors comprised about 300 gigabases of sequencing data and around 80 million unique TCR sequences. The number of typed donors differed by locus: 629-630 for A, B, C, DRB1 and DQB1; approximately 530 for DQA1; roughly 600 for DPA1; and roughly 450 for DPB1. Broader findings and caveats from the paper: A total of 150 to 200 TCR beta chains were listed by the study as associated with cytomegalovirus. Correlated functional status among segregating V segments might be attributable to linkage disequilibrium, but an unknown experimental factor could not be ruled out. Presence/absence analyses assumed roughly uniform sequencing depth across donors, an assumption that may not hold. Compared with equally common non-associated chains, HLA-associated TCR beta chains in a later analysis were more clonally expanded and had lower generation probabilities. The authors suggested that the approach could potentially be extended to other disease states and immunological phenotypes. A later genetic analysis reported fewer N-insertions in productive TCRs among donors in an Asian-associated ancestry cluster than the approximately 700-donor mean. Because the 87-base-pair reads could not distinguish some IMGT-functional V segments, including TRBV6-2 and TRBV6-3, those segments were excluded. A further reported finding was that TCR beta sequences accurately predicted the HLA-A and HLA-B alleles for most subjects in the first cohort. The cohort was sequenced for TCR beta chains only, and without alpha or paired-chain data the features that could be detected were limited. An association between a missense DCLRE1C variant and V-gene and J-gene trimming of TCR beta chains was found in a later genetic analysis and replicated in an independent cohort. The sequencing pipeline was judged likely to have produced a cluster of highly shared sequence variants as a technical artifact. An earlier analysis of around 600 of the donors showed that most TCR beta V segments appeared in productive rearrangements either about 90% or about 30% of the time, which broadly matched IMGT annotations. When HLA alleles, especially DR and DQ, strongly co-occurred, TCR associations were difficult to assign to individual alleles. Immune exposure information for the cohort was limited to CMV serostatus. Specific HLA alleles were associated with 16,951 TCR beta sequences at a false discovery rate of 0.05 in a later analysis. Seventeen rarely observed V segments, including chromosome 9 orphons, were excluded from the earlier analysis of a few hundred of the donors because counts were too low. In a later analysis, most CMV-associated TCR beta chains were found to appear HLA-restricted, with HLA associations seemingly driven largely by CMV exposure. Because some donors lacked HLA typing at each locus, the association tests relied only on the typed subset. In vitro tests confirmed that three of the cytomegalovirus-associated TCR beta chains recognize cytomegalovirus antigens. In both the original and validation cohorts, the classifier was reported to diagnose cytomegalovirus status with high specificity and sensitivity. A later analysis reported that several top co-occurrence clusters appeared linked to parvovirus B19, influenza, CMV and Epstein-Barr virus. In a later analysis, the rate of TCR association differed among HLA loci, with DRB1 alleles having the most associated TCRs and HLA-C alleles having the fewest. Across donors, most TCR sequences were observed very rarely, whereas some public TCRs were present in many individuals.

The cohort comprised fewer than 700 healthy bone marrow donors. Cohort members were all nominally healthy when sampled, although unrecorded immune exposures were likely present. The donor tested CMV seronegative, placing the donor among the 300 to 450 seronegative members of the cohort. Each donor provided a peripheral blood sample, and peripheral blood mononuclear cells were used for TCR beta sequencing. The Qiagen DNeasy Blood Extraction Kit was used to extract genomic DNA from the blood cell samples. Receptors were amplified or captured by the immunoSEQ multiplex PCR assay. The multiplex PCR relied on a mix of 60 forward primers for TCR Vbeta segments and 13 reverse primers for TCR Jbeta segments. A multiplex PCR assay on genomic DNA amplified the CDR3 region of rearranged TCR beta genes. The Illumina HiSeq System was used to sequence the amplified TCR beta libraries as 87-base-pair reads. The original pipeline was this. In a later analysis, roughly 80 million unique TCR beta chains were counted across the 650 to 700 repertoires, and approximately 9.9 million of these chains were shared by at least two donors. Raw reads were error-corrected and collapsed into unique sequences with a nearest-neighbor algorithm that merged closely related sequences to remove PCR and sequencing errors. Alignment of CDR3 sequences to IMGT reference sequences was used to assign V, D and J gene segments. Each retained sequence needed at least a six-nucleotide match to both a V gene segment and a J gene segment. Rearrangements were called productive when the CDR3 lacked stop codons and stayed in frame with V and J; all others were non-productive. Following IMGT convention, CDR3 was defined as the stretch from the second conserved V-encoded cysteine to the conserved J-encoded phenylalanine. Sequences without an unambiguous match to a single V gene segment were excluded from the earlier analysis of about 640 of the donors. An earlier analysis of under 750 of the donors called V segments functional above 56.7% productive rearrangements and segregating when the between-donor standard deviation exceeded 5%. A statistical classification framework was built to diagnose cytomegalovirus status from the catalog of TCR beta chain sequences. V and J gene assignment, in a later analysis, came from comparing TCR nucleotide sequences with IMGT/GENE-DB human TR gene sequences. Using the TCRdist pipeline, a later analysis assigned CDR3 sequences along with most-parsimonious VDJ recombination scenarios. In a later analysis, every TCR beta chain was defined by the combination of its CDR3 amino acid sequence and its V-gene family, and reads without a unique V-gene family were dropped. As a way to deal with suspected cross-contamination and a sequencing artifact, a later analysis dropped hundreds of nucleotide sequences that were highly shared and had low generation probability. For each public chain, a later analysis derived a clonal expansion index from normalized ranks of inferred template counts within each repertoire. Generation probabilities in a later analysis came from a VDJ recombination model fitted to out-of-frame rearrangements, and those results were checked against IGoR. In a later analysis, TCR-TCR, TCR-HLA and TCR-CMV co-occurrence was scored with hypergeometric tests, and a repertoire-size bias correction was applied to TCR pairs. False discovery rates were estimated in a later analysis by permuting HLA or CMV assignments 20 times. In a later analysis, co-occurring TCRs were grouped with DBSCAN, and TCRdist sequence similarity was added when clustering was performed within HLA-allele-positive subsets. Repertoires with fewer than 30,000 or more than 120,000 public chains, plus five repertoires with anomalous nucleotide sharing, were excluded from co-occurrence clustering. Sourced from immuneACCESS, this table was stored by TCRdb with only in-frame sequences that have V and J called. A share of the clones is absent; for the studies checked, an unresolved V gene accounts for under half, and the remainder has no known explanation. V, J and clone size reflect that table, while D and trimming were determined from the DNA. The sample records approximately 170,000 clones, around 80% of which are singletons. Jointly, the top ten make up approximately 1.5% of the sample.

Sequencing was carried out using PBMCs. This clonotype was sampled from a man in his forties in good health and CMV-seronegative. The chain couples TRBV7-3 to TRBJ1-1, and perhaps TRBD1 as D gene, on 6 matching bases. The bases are TGTGCCAGCAGCTTAGGGACACCCCTGTTAGTGTACACTGAAGCTTTCTTT. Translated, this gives CASSLGTPLLVYTEAFF.